This T cell receptor beta chain was retrieved from a study of cytomegalovirus exposure and HLA in healthy donors. Overall study results and limits: One variant, a missense change in DCLRE1C, was linked in a later analysis to TCR beta V- and J-gene trimming. A later analysis revealed that TCR association rates differed between HLA loci, peaking at DRB1 and bottoming out at HLA-C.

This PCR relied on a set of 60 Vbeta primers and 13 Jbeta primers. The protocol was immunoSEQ multiplex PCR, while the TCRdb copy is restricted to in-frame clones and leaves out a portion. The repertoire includes about 120,000 clones, 15% of them detected once, and roughly 2% sits in the top ten. Of note for this clone: Its antigen is unidentified.

V gave up 6 bases and J gave up 5 bases, with 17 bases separating them. Looked up from germline, CDR1 is SQVTM and CDR2 is ANQGSEA. This CDR3 has 13 amino acids. The clonotype originates from a young woman in good health and CMV-seronegative. The sequenced sample was PBMCs. The chain joins TRBV29-1 to TRBJ2-7, with a tentative D call TRBD1 (7 bases). As DNA, the CDR3 is TGCAGCGTGGGACTGACAGGGTTCCACGAGCAGTACTTC. It translates to CSVGLTGFHEQYF.